This T cell receptor (beta chain) was observed in a study of Graves' ophthalmopathy and Graves' hyperthyroidism. Study background: Before any treatment was given, at initial diagnosis, peripheral blood was collected.

Other autoimmune diseases, uncontrolled infections, pregnancy or lactation ruled patients out of participation. As the starting material, 9.5 to 10 ml of fresh peripheral blood yielded the PBMCs. This CDR3 has 16 amino acids. Per germline, CDR1 SEHNR and CDR2 FQNEAQ (reference sequence). V was trimmed by 6 bases and J by 11 bases, leaving 28 bases between them. Researchers took RNA transcripts and amplified TCR beta CDR3 regions from them. RT-PCR with HTBI primers came first, then second-round multiplex PCR. TCRdb re-called the multiplex PCR reads with MiXCR, one entry per CDR3 protein. The sample shows 350,000 or so distinct CDR3 sequences, around a sixth of them seen only once.

The sample was peripheral blood. The chain recombines TRBV7-9 with TRBJ2-5; perhaps TRBD1 as D (6 bases). This TCR was recovered from an adult man with Graves' ophthalmopathy. The CDR3 DNA reads TGTGCCAGCAGTAAACACGGGACGGGACAAAAGAGGGCACAGTACTTC. Translated: CASSKHGTGQKRAQYF.